The next 22 T cell receptor beta chains were all read from a single sample in a study of T cells after yellow fever vaccination. TCRdb used MiXCR to reprocess the 5' RACE reads, holding one entry per CDR3 protein. The table has 450,000 to 550,000 distinct CDR3 sequences, less than 25% seen once. The input for sequencing was PBMCs, taken approximately 22 days after the first yellow fever vaccination. Receptors were obtained from a man younger than 35 who received the YFV17D yellow fever vaccine.

The table lists this clonotype with a count of one. The V call is TRBV15, the J call TRBJ2-1; 8 bases map to TRBD2. V gave up 7 bases and J gave up 7 bases; unmatched junction bases: 18. The CDR3 extends over 17 amino acids. Germline CDR1 LNHNV, CDR2 YYDKDF (reference sequence). CDR3 in amino acids: CATTDRGGSSGSNEQFF. CDR3 in DNA: TGTGCCACCACCGATCGCGGGGGGTCTAGCGGGTCAAATGAGCAGTTCTTC.

The chain is built from TRBV19 and TRBJ2-3; no clear D gene. The germline gives CDR1 LNHDA, CDR2 SQIVND (reference sequence). The germline V and J ends were trimmed by 3 bases and 0 bases, with 7 bases remaining between them. The CDR3 is 14 residues long. The CDR3 region has the DNA TGTGCCAGTAGTATTTCCCCGAGCACAGATACGCAGTATTTT. Protein: CASSISPSTDTQYF.

This clonotype has only a few counts. The chain joins TRBV12-3 or TRBV12-4 to TRBJ2-7; D possibly corresponds to TRBD2 (5 bases). This CDR3 is built from 13 residues. The V end was cut by 6 bases, the J end by 7 bases, with 16 bases between. The CDR3: CASSKDWTGEQYF. The CDR3, as DNA: TGTGCCAGCAGCAAGGATTGGACGGGGGAGCAGTACTTC.

A few counts support this clonotype. J is TRBJ2-1 and V is TRBV5-1; D call uncertain. The V end lost 0 bases, the J end lost 0 bases, and 7 bases lay between the germline ends. Germline-derived CDR1 and CDR2 are SGHRS and YFSETQ. The CDR3 runs to 15 residues. The CDR3 nucleotides are TGCGCCAGCAGCTTGGCCTTGACCTCCTACAATGAGCAGTTCTTC. It encodes CASSLALTSYNEQFF.

The rearrangement uses TRBV6-4 and TRBJ1-2, with a weak D call TRBD1 (6 bases). The CDR3 is 14 amino acids. With 1 base removed from V and 8 bases from J, the gap between germline ends came to 14 bases. CDR1 MRHNA and CDR2 SNTAGT come from the germline V gene. The CDR3 nucleotides read TGTGCCAGCAGTGACTTTCCGACAGGAGGAGGCTACACCTTC. Its protein is CASSDFPTGGGYTF.

The chain couples TRBV11-2 to TRBJ2-7; D tentatively fits TRBD1 or TRBD2 (5 bases each). Trimming cost V 6 bases and J 2 bases, with 29 bases left between them. Per germline, CDR1 SGHAT and CDR2 FQNNGV. This CDR3 region has 19 residues. The CDR3 sequence is CASRSVRGRYLADTYEQYV. DNA of the CDR3: TGTGCCAGCAGGTCGGTTCGGGGACGGTATCTGGCGGATACCTACGAGCAGTACGTC.

This clonotype appeared a few times. V usage is TRBV6-6 and J usage is TRBJ2-7; D is perhaps TRBD2 (5 bases). The CDR3 extends over 11 amino acids. Germline assignment: CDR1 MNHNY and CDR2 SVGAGI (reference sequence). The V and J ends lost 6 bases and 5 bases respectively, with 8 bases between them. CDR3 sequence: CASSARDEQYF. For the CDR3, the DNA is TGTGCCAGCAGCGCGAGGGACGAGCAGTACTTC.

The genes are TRBV12-3 or TRBV12-4 and TRBJ1-2; D ambiguous. The CDR3 runs to 11 residues. The V gene lost 5 bases and the J gene lost 5 bases, with 6 bases spanning the gap. As DNA, the CDR3 is TGTGCCAGCAGTCGGACTTATGGCTACACCTTC. Its protein is CASSRTYGYTF.

The V and J genes are TRBV9 and TRBJ1-1; D may be TRBD1 (5 bases). Germline V gives CDR1 SGDLS, CDR2 YYNGEE. This CDR3 comprises 14 residues. V lost 4 bases, J lost 6 bases, and 16 bases lay in between. CDR3 bases: TGTGCCAGCAGCCTTCAACAGGCAACATCTGAAGCTTTCTTT. Translation: CASSLQQATSEAFF.

The gene calls are TRBV20-1 and TRBJ2-7; tentative D call: TRBD2 (6 bases). Trimming removed 2 bases from V and 3 bases from J, with 8 bases in between. The germline gives CDR1 DFQATT, CDR2 SNEGSKA (reference sequence). This CDR3 is 12 amino acids long. CDR3 in DNA: TGCAGTGCTAGAACGGGAGACTACGAGCAGTACTTC. Protein: CSARTGDYEQYF.

There are a few counts of this clonotype. This rearrangement joins TRBV4-1 to TRBJ1-1, with D hard to call. Germline loops: CDR1 MGHRA, CDR2 YSYEKL. Trimming stripped 5 bases from V and 7 bases from J, with 17 bases between. This CDR3 is built from 14 residues. The CDR3 sequence is CASSSPAEGREAFF. The CDR3 coding sequence is TGCGCCAGCAGCTCTCCAGCGGAAGGCCGTGAAGCTTTCTTT.

The rearrangement links TRBV11-2 to TRBJ2-1; TRBD2 matches at 9 bases. Germline lookup yields CDR1 SGHAT and CDR2 FQNNGV. Losses at the gene ends were 6 bases for V and 0 bases for J; bases not matched to a gene: 15. The CDR3 is made up of 19 amino acids. The CDR3 DNA follows: TGTGCCAGCAGAACAAGCGGGGGGCCCGAACTGAGCTCCTACAATGAGCAGTTCTTC. Its translation is CASRTSGGPELSSYNEQFF.

V is TRBV6-5 and J is TRBJ1-1; D is ambiguous. Germline loops: CDR1 MNHEY, CDR2 SVGAGI. The CDR3 extends over 13 amino acids. Trimming removed 0 bases from V and 3 bases from J, with 5 bases in between. CDR3 nucleotide sequence: TGTGCCAGCAGTTACTCCTGGGACACTGAAGCTTTCTTT. It translates to CASSYSWDTEAFF.

The CDR3 nucleotides are TGTGCCAGCAGCGTAGGGACAGCCAATCAGCCCCAGCATTTT. Encoded protein: CASSVGTANQPQHF. The chain carries TRBV9 and TRBJ1-5; D might be TRBD1 (6 bases). The CDR3 extends over 14 amino acids. Germline V gene lookup returns CDR1 SGDLS and CDR2 YYNGEE. The V end lost 0 bases, the J end lost 3 bases, and 7 bases lay between the germline ends.

The CDR3 nucleotides are TGTGCCAGCAGCACTCTACCGGGACCTAGCACAGATACGCAGTATTTT. This encodes CASSTLPGPSTDTQYF. The chain links TRBV5-4 to TRBJ2-3; the D gene could be TRBD1 or TRBD2 (5 bases each). The CDR3 spans 16 residues. V was clipped by 4 bases and J by 0 bases, with 15 bases between them. The germline CDR1 and CDR2 sequences are SGHNT and YYREEE (reference sequence).

This clonotype showed up just a few times. A read error may produce the germline difference seen at one junction end. V usage is TRBV6-1 and J usage is TRBJ2-3, with TRBD2 matching 15 bases. From germline, CDR1 is MNHNS and CDR2 SASEGT. The CDR3 runs to 14 residues. CDR3 in DNA: TGTGCCAGCAGGTCCGGGACTAGCGGGGGGTTCCGGATTTTT. Translating gives CASRSGTSGGFRIF.

V gene TRBV27 combines with J gene TRBJ2-3; D is unresolved. Germline V lookup: CDR1 MNHEY, CDR2 SMNVEV (reference sequence). This CDR3 spans 14 amino acids. Trimming shortened V by 5 bases and J by 2 bases, and 11 bases separated the two germline ends. The CDR3 nucleotides are TGTGCCAGCAGTACCAATCATAACACAGATACGCAGTATTTT. Its translation: CASSTNHNTDTQYF.

This clonotype was counted at least ten times. The V call is TRBV20-1, the J call TRBJ2-3; D not certain. Germline-derived CDR1 and CDR2 are DFQATT and SNEGSKA (reference sequence). The CDR3 has 18 residues. The V gene lost 1 base and the J gene lost 2 bases, with 22 bases spanning the gap. CDR3 sequence: CSARALEVSVYPTDTQYF. In nucleotides, the CDR3 is TGCAGTGCTAGAGCTCTAGAAGTGAGCGTCTATCCCACAGATACGCAGTATTTT.

The V and J genes are TRBV29-1 and TRBJ1-4; 7 bases line up with TRBD1. Germline V gene lookup returns CDR1 SQVTM and CDR2 ANQGSEA. V lost 7 bases, J lost 11 bases, and 16 bases stayed unmatched. This CDR3 contains 14 residues. CDR3 in DNA: TGCAGCGCTACCCCCGACAGGGCGCCCGGGAAACTGTTTTTT. It specifies CSATPDRAPGKLFF.

This chain connects TRBV5-1 to TRBJ2-5; the match to TRBD2 covers 12 bases. There are 16 residues in the CDR3. The V segment lost 4 bases and the J segment 1 base; nucleotides outside the gene matches: 5. Germline V gene sequence: CDR1 SGHRS, CDR2 YFSETQ. CDR3 sequence: CASSPGLAGIQETQYF. CDR3 DNA: TGCGCCAGCAGCCCTGGACTAGCGGGGATCCAAGAGACCCAGTACTTC.

Only a few counts were recorded for this clonotype. The J gene is TRBJ2-6, the V gene TRBV5-1; D may match TRBD1 or TRBD2 (5 bases each). The germline V and J ends were trimmed by 4 bases and 2 bases, with 16 bases remaining between them. Germline CDR1 reads SGHRS; CDR2 reads YFSETQ. The CDR3 spans 17 residues. Written as DNA, the CDR3 is TGCGCCAGCAGCCCCGGGGTTCTAGGGGCTGGGGCCAACGTCCTGACTTTC. This encodes CASSPGVLGAGANVLTF.

There are a few counts of this clonotype. In nucleotides, the CDR3 is TGCAGTGCTAGAGATGGGCAGGGTGAGAACAATGAGCAGTTCTTC. Translated: CSARDGQGENNEQFF. The genes are TRBV20-1 and TRBJ2-1; a possible D gene is TRBD1 (5 bases). Between the trimmed V and J ends, which lost 0 bases and 5 bases, there was a span of 14 bases. CDR1 and CDR2 from the germline V gene are DFQATT and SNEGSKA (reference sequence). The CDR3 is made up of 15 amino acids.